This T cell receptor (beta chain) was identified in a study of early T cells in non-severe SARS-CoV-2 infection. The CDR3 covers 15 residues. V was clipped by 2 bases and J by 4 bases, with 14 bases between them. TCRdb passed the 5' RACE reads through MiXCR, listing each CDR3 protein once. The sample lists about 60,000 distinct CDR3 sequences, 5.6% occurring once. This clonotype was detected a few times. The sequencing sample was made of whole blood. The receptor was isolated from an adult who was a healthcare worker with PCR-confirmed SARS-CoV-2 infection or an uninfected control (not recorded which). The chain combines TRBV12-3 or TRBV12-4 with TRBJ1-1; maybe TRBD1 (6 bases). The CDR3 DNA reads as TGTGCCAGCAGTTTATATACAGGGTCGGGCACTGAAGCTTTCTTT. It is translated as CASSLYTGSGTEAFF.